One and the same sample provided the 32 T cell receptor beta chains below, sequenced in a study of cytomegalovirus exposure and HLA in healthy donors (TCRdb year 2017). Library generation was performed with the immunoSEQ multiplex PCR assay. TCRdb provides this immuneACCESS table in a form limited to in-frame rearrangements. Some clones are lacking; in checked studies, under half of them reflect an unresolved V gene, and why the rest are absent is not known. This sample comprises 150,000 to 200,000 clones, 91% of them detected only once. The ten largest clones take up about 3% of the sample. The sequenced sample was PBMCs. The source of these receptors is a woman aged 18-35 years in good health and CMV-seropositive.

The rearrangement links TRBV5-1 to TRBJ2-7; 9 nucleotides line up with TRBD1. In germline, CDR1 is SGHRS, CDR2 YFSETQ. The CDR3 is 15 amino acids. The V segment lost 0 bases and the J segment 6 bases; nucleotides outside the gene matches: 7. CDR3 bases: TGCGCCAGCAGCTTGGTATTACAGGGGGCCACCGAGCAGTACTTC. Amino acids: CASSLVLQGATEQYF.

The rearrangement joins TRBV6-5 to TRBJ2-5; 8 bases align to TRBD2. J lost 4 bases, V lost 5 bases, and 6 bases had no gene match. CDR1 is MNHEY and CDR2 is SVGAGI in the germline V gene. The CDR3 covers 14 residues. The CDR3: CASSVRGGGETQYF. The CDR3 DNA reads as TGTGCCAGCAGTGTCCGGGGGGGAGGAGAGACCCAGTACTTC.

V and J are TRBV5-1 and TRBJ2-4, with a tentative D call TRBD1 (8 bases). V was pared by 5 bases and J by 5 bases, with 20 bases between. The CDR3 contains 16 residues. Germline assignment: CDR1 SGHRS and CDR2 YFSETQ. CDR3 nucleotide sequence: TGCGCCAGCAGTCAACCTACCACAGGGGGGGAAAACATTCAGTACTTC. It is translated as CASSQPTTGGENIQYF.

J is TRBJ2-1 and V is TRBV28, with D possibly matching TRBD1 (6 bases). The germline gives CDR1 MDHEN, CDR2 SYDVKM. The CDR3 is 15 amino acids. With 3 bases removed from V and 3 bases from J, the gap between germline ends came to 12 bases. The CDR3 nucleotides read TGTGCCAGCAGTTTGGGGGCAGGGGACTACAATGAGCAGTTCTTC. It specifies CASSLGAGDYNEQFF.

J is TRBJ1-5 and V is TRBV6-1; D is possibly TRBD1 (6 bases). The CDR3 runs to 16 residues. V was pared by 4 bases and J by 2 bases, with 15 bases between. Germline V gene sequence: CDR1 MNHNS, CDR2 SASEGT. The CDR3: CASSGPQGQRNQPQHF. The CDR3 DNA sequence: TGTGCCAGCAGTGGGCCACAGGGTCAGCGCAATCAGCCCCAGCATTTT.

The chain is built from TRBV4-2 and TRBJ2-1, with 8 bases identical to TRBD1. Germline lookup yields CDR1 LGHNA and CDR2 YNFKEQ. The CDR3 loop spans 18 amino acids. V was clipped by 2 bases and J by 7 bases; unmatched bases: 16. The CDR3 sequence is CASSQPTPTGAEDNEQFF. As DNA, the CDR3 is TGTGCCAGCAGCCAACCTACACCGACAGGGGCGGAGGATAATGAGCAGTTCTTC.

The chain employs TRBV30 and TRBJ1-5, with D possibly matching TRBD1 (5 bases). The V end was cut by 2 bases, the J end by 2 bases, with 22 bases between. Germline V lookup: CDR1 GTSNPN, CDR2 SVGIG (reference sequence). The CDR3 runs 18 residues. CDR3 nucleotides: TGTGCCTGGAGTACACAGGTCAGTGCTACTTATGGCAATCAGCCCCAGCATTTT. Encoded protein: CAWSTQVSATYGNQPQHF.

V gene TRBV6-5 combines with J gene TRBJ1-4; 8 positions agree with TRBD1. Unmatched junction bases numbered 6, after V lost 6 bases and J lost 6 bases. Germline loops: CDR1 MNHEY, CDR2 SVGAGI. The CDR3 loop spans 14 amino acids. The CDR3 region is CASRTGGSDEKLFF. CDR3 in DNA: TGTGCCAGCAGAACAGGGGGTAGTGATGAAAAACTGTTTTTT.

The chain carries TRBV7-2 and TRBJ2-3; 10 nucleotides agree with TRBD2. The germline V gene encodes CDR1 SGHTA and CDR2 FQGNSA. The ends lost 3 bases at V and 0 bases at J; junction bases unmatched: 9. CDR3 size: 18 residues. The CDR3 bases are TGTGCCAGCAGCTTCCCGACTAGCGGGTTTTCTAGCACAGATACGCAGTATTTT. Translation gives CASSFPTSGFSSTDTQYF.

The CDR3 sequence is CASSLLLGAGELFF. The CDR3, as DNA: TGTGCCAGCAGTTTATTGTTAGGGGCCGGGGAGCTGTTTTTT. This rearrangement joins TRBV27 to TRBJ2-2; D may be TRBD1 (5 bases). Trimming cost V 1 base and J 6 bases, with 9 bases left between them. Looked up from germline, CDR1 is MNHEY and CDR2 is SMNVEV (reference sequence). This CDR3 spans 14 amino acids.

The V and J genes are TRBV5-4 and TRBJ1-1, with D perhaps matching TRBD1 (5 bases). V lost 4 bases to trimming and J lost 0 bases, with 10 bases between them. The CDR3 length is 14 residues. Germline assignment: CDR1 SGHNT and CDR2 YYREEE (reference sequence). The CDR3 nucleotides read TGTGCCAGCAGCCGGACAAACATGAACACTGAAGCTTTCTTT. Translating it yields CASSRTNMNTEAFF.

This rearrangement joins TRBV2 to TRBJ2-1, with TRBD2 identical over 11 bases. Germline V lookup: CDR1 SNHLY, CDR2 FYNNEI. The junction had 6 bases not matched to a gene; V was cut back by 4 bases and J by 1 base. The CDR3 length is 17 residues. Here the CDR3 reads CASSGDPSGRSYNEQFF. The CDR3 bases are TGTGCCAGCAGTGGGGACCCTAGCGGGAGGTCCTACAATGAGCAGTTCTTC.

This clone was seen only once. This chain joins TRBV19 and TRBJ2-7, with a tentative D call TRBD2 (6 bases). The V end was cut by 3 bases, the J end by 0 bases, with 9 bases between. The germline CDR1 and CDR2 sequences are LNHDA and SQIVND (reference sequence). This CDR3 has 14 amino acids. CDR3 sequence (DNA): TGTGCCAGTAGTATCGGGACTGGCTCCTACGAGCAGTACTTC. Amino acid sequence: CASSIGTGSYEQYF.

This clone was picked up one time. J is TRBJ2-3 and V is TRBV5-8; 8 nucleotides agree with TRBD2. The CDR3 length is 15 residues. Trimming removed 4 bases from V and 4 bases from J; junction bases left unmatched: 8. Germline V gene data show CDR1 as SGHTS and CDR2 as YDEGEE. In nucleotides, the CDR3 is TGTGCCAGCAGCCCGGGGGGGAGGGCCGCAGATACGCAGTATTTT. It encodes CASSPGGRAADTQYF.

This chain uses TRBV7-2 with TRBJ2-3; possibly TRBD2 for D (5 bases). This CDR3 has 15 amino acids. Germline-derived CDR1 and CDR2 are SGHTA and FQGNSA. V was cut by 1 base and J by 3 bases, with 11 bases left in between. This CDR3 is CASSLGLWRTDTQYF. As DNA, the CDR3 is TGTGCCAGCAGCTTAGGACTATGGAGGACAGATACGCAGTATTTT.

This chain links TRBV9 with TRBJ2-3, with TRBD2 matching over 11 bases. CDR1 and CDR2 (germline): SGDLS, YYNGEE. J lost 2 bases, V lost 4 bases, and 3 bases had no gene match. This CDR3 has 15 amino acids. CDR3 bases: TGTGCCAGCAGCAGACTAGCGGGGAACACAGATACGCAGTATTTT. It yields the protein CASSRLAGNTDTQYF.

A few counts support this clone. This sequence joins TRBV7-2 and TRBJ2-1; 10 nucleotides line up with TRBD2. Germline loops: CDR1 SGHTA, CDR2 FQGNSA. V was pared by 5 bases and J by 8 bases, with 9 bases of the junction left unmatched. This CDR3 has 15 amino acids. The CDR3: CASSALSGRLDEQFF. DNA of the CDR3: TGTGCCAGCAGCGCCCTTAGCGGGAGGTTAGATGAGCAGTTCTTC.

The gene calls are TRBV28 and TRBJ2-7; perhaps TRBD2 as D (6 bases). Trimming cost V 6 bases and J 2 bases, with 14 bases left between them. The CDR3 contains 14 residues. Germline-derived CDR1 and CDR2 are MDHEN and SYDVKM. CDR3: CASSIREPPYEQYF. The CDR3 DNA follows: TGTGCCAGCAGCATCCGGGAGCCGCCCTACGAGCAGTACTTC.

The CDR3 DNA follows: TGTGCCAGTAGTACCCGGACAGGGTCGCTCTCTGGGGCCAACGTCCTGACTTTC. This gives the protein CASSTRTGSLSGANVLTF. The rearrangement joins TRBV19 to TRBJ2-6; 8 bases agree with TRBD1. The germline gives CDR1 LNHDA, CDR2 SQIVND (reference sequence). The V gene end was trimmed by 4 bases and the J gene end by 0 bases; junction bases not matched to a gene: 8. The CDR3 extends over 18 amino acids.

The V gene is TRBV10-3, the J gene TRBJ2-3; 7 bases are a match to TRBD1. V lost 0 bases to trimming and J lost 4 bases; unmatched junction nucleotides: 1. Germline assignment: CDR1 ENHRY and CDR2 SYGVKD. CDR3 size: 14 residues. CDR3 sequence: CAISESGGPDTQYF. The CDR3 nucleotides read TGTGCCATCAGTGAGTCAGGGGGCCCAGATACGCAGTATTTT.

The J gene is TRBJ2-7, the V gene TRBV6-5; 7 bases are shared with TRBD1. Trimming removed 7 bases from V and 3 bases from J; junction bases left unmatched: 9. The CDR3 totals 14 residues. The germline gives CDR1 MNHEY, CDR2 SVGAGI. Here the CDR3 DNA reads TGTGCCAGCAACGTACGGGACAGCTACTACGAGCAGTACTTC. It encodes CASNVRDSYYEQYF.

The chain joins TRBV11-2 to TRBJ2-2, with D uncertain. Trimming left V 5 bases short and J 0 bases short, with 4 bases between. The V gene's germline CDR1 is SGHAT and CDR2 FQNNGV. CDR3 size: 13 residues. CDR3 coding DNA: TGTGCCAGCAGCGTAACGAACACCGGGGAGCTGTTTTTT. Translating gives CASSVTNTGELFF.

This clone was detected a few times. The chain uses TRBV18 and TRBJ2-2, with TRBD1 as a possible D gene (5 bases). The CDR3 consists of 14 residues. V was clipped by 3 bases and J by 4 bases, with 9 bases between them. Germline V gene lookup returns CDR1 KGHSH and CDR2 LQKENI. The CDR3 here is CASSPGLGTGELFF. The CDR3 nucleotides are TGTGCCAGCTCACCGGGGCTCGGCACCGGGGAGCTGTTTTTT. The complete variable domain, with remaining parts taken from reference TRBV18 and TRBJ2-2, reads NAGVMQNPRHLVRRRGQEARLRCSPMKGHSHVYWYRQLPEEGLKFMVYLQKENIIDESGMPKERFSAEFPKEGPSILRIQQVVRGDSAAYFCASSPGLGTGELFFGEGSRLTVL.

The chain couples TRBV9 to TRBJ2-1, with 7 positions matching TRBD2. The CDR3 is 15 residues long. Losses at the gene ends were 0 bases for V and 4 bases for J; bases not matched to a gene: 4. Germline loops: CDR1 SGDLS, CDR2 YYNGEE. Here the CDR3 DNA reads TGTGCCAGCAGCGTAGAAGCGGGGTTATACAATGAGCAGTTCTTC. As protein: CASSVEAGLYNEQFF.

The J gene is TRBJ2-7, the V gene TRBV7-6; TRBD2 matches 9 bases. Per the germline V gene, CDR1 is SGHVS and CDR2 is FNYEAQ. Trimming removed 1 base from V and 7 bases from J; junction bases left unmatched: 8. CDR3 length: 15 residues. CDR3 protein: CASSLEWAGGQEQYF. CDR3 nucleotide sequence: TGTGCCAGCAGCTTAGAGTGGGCGGGGGGGCAAGAGCAGTACTTC.

The chain employs TRBV5-1 and TRBJ1-1, with 7 bases lining up with TRBD1. CDR3 length: 14 amino acids. Per the germline V gene, CDR1 is SGHRS and CDR2 is YFSETQ. The trim removed 7 bases at V and 1 base at J, leaving 7 bases unmatched. The CDR3 is CASERTGRNTEAFF. The CDR3 region has the DNA TGCGCCAGCGAGAGGACAGGCCGGAACACTGAAGCTTTCTTT.

The chain carries TRBV5-1 and TRBJ2-7; TRBD1 might be the D (5 bases). The CDR3 loop spans 13 amino acids. Trimming removed 2 bases from V and 2 bases from J, with 8 bases in between. Germline values: CDR1 SGHRS, CDR2 YFSETQ. CDR3 nucleotides: TGCGCCAGCAGCTTACAGGAGACCTACGAGCAGTACTTC. Amino acid sequence: CASSLQETYEQYF.

Turning to this clone: The same CDR3 is also encoded by other DNA sequences in this sample. This sequence joins TRBV7-8 and TRBJ2-7; 10 bases line up with TRBD2. Germline CDR1 reads SGHVS; CDR2 reads FQNEAQ. The CDR3 contains 15 residues. Germline trimming cut 3 bases from V and 2 bases from J; bases unmatched to any gene: 4. CDR3 bases: TGTGCCAGCAGCTTGGAGAGCGGGAGGGCCTACGAGCAGTACTTC. Amino acid sequence: CASSLESGRAYEQYF.

V is TRBV28 and J is TRBJ1-5; weak D call: TRBD1 (6 bases). CDR1 is MDHEN, CDR2 SYDVKM, per germline. This CDR3 comprises 15 residues. V was pared by 2 bases and J by 3 bases, with 11 bases between. For the CDR3, the DNA is TGTGCCAGCAGTTTAGCGGGGGCGTTCAATCAGCCCCAGCATTTT. Translated: CASSLAGAFNQPQHF.

The genes are TRBV5-1 and TRBJ1-2, with a weak D call TRBD1 (5 bases). CDR1 is SGHRS, CDR2 YFSETQ, per germline. With 0 bases removed from V and 7 bases from J, the gap between germline ends came to 13 bases. The length of the CDR3 is 14 residues. The CDR3 sequence: CASSLDSQVVGYTF. The CDR3 DNA sequence: TGCGCCAGCAGCTTGGATTCACAGGTTGTTGGCTACACCTTC.

The CDR3 region is CASSQLGQGDYGYTF. The DNA of the CDR3 is TGTGCCAGCTCCCAACTCGGACAGGGCGACTATGGCTACACCTTC. V is TRBV18 and J is TRBJ1-2, with 8 bases identical to TRBD1. The V and J ends lost 6 bases and 3 bases, in that order; junction bases with no gene match: 9. Germline CDR1 reads KGHSH; CDR2 reads LQKENI. The CDR3 loop spans 15 amino acids.

This sequence joins TRBV5-1 and TRBJ1-1; no clear D. Trimming shortened V by 2 bases and J by 1 base, and 6 bases separated the two germline ends. Per the germline V gene, CDR1 is SGHRS and CDR2 is YFSETQ. The CDR3 runs to 13 residues. CDR3 in amino acids: CASSLPGNTEAFF. CDR3 DNA sequence: TGCGCCAGCAGCTTACCCGGGAACACTGAAGCTTTCTTT.